Shown below are 27 T cell receptor beta chains from a single sample sequenced in a study of shared clonotypes between healthy human individuals. The table came from immunoSEQ multiplex PCR; TCRdb's copy has only in-frame clones and leaves some out. The sample lists some 1 million clones, roughly 80% seen once, with about 1.4% in the top ten. The sample consisted of memory CD4+ T cells sorted from blood. Subset denoted: CD45RA-negative fraction. These receptors were taken from a man between 18 and 35 years old in good health.

The rearrangement joins TRBV19 to TRBJ1-5; D unresolved. The germline V and J ends were trimmed by 5 bases and 9 bases, with 14 bases remaining between them. Germline CDR1 reads LNHDA; CDR2 reads SQIVND (reference sequence). The CDR3 loop spans 13 amino acids. CDR3 sequence (DNA): TGTGCCAGTAGTTCGGGCCGCGATTCGCCCCAGCATTTT. Residues: CASSSGRDSPQHF.

The table lists this clone with a count of one. The rearrangement uses TRBV7-2 and TRBJ2-2; no clear D. The V gene's germline CDR1 is SGHTA and CDR2 FQGNSA. Trimming shortened V by 1 base and J by 7 bases, and 13 bases separated the two germline ends. This CDR3 is built from 15 residues. The CDR3 region is CASSLDRSWGGELFF. The CDR3 coding sequence is TGTGCCAGCAGCTTAGATCGCAGTTGGGGCGGGGAGCTGTTTTTT.

In DNA, the CDR3 is TGCGCCAGCAGCCAAGATATAACAGGGTCATTCTACGAGCAGTACTTC. Its translation is CASSQDITGSFYEQYF. The chain couples TRBV4-3 to TRBJ2-5, with D perhaps matching TRBD1 (6 bases). The tail of the sequence fits TRBJ2-7 better, so the J call may be wrong. The CDR3 is 16 amino acids. The germline gives CDR1 LGHNA, CDR2 YSLEER.

The rearrangement links TRBV2 to TRBJ2-7; 8 bases match TRBD1. The CDR3 totals 14 residues. Germline CDR1 is SNHLY and CDR2 is FYNNEI. V lost 7 bases, J lost 3 bases, and 8 bases stayed unmatched. CDR3: CASMVRGLGYEQYF. The CDR3 nucleotides are TGTGCCAGCATGGTCAGGGGGCTGGGCTACGAGCAGTACTTC.

This clone was seen a few times. The chain joins TRBV30 to TRBJ1-5; D is possibly TRBD1 (6 bases). CDR1 is GTSNPN, CDR2 SVGIG, per germline (reference sequence). CDR3 length: 15 residues. The germline V and J ends were trimmed by 1 base and 6 bases, with 16 bases remaining between them. The CDR3 nucleotides are TGTGCCTGGAGTGACCCCCTCAGGGGAGGTCAGCCCCAGCATTTT. Protein sequence: CAWSDPLRGGQPQHF.

The chain is built from TRBV6-5 and TRBJ2-7; 8 nucleotides align to TRBD2. Trimming cost V 5 bases and J 5 bases; bases outside gene matches: 8. From germline, CDR1 is MNHEY and CDR2 SVGAGI. This CDR3 contains 14 residues. The CDR3 DNA sequence: TGTGCCAGCAGTCGCGGGAGGACCCCCGACGAGCAGTACTTC. Translated, it gives CASSRGRTPDEQYF.

This clone was seen only once. This sample includes further DNA sequences coding for the same CDR3. The chain couples TRBV5-1 to TRBJ2-5; TRBD2 is a possible D gene (6 bases). This CDR3 comprises 15 residues. V lost 0 bases and J lost 2, with 11 bases in between. Germline CDR1 SGHRS, CDR2 YFSETQ. The chain's CDR3 is CASSLAGTRQETQYF. CDR3 bases: TGCGCCAGCAGCTTGGCGGGGACTCGGCAAGAGACCCAGTACTTC. The complete variable domain, with remaining parts taken from reference TRBV5-1 and TRBJ2-5, reads KAGVTQTPRYLIKTRGQQVTLSCSPISGHRSVSWYQQTPGQGLQFLFEYFSETQRNKGNFPGRFSGRQFSNSRSEMNVSTLELGDSALYLCASSLAGTRQETQYFGPGTRLLVL.

V is TRBV6-6 and J is TRBJ1-3; 7 bases align to TRBD1. Germline V gene sequence: CDR1 MNHNY, CDR2 SVGAGI (reference sequence). The CDR3 is 15 amino acids. Unmatched junction bases numbered 8, after V lost 6 bases and J lost 3 bases. CDR3 nucleotides: TGTGCCAGCAGAAAACAGGGGCTAGGTGGAAACACCATATATTTT. Amino acid sequence: CASRKQGLGGNTIYF.

This clone came up once. The genes are TRBV27 and TRBJ1-2; D is uncertain. The CDR3 runs to 13 residues. Trimming took 1 base from V and 10 from J, leaving 13 bases between them. Germline loops: CDR1 MNHEY, CDR2 SMNVEV (reference sequence). The CDR3 reads CASSLFLGGDYTF. For the CDR3, the DNA is TGTGCCAGCAGTTTATTCCTGGGCGGAGACTACACCTTC.

The sample holds many counts of this clone. The gene calls are TRBV2 and TRBJ1-6; D is uncertain. Germline V gene sequence: CDR1 SNHLY, CDR2 FYNNEI. The CDR3 consists of 13 residues. Between the trimmed V and J ends, which lost 7 bases and 13 bases, there was a span of 17 bases. CDR3: CASNGEVRGPLHF. CDR3 DNA: TGTGCCAGCAACGGGGAAGTCAGAGGGCCCCTCCACTTT.

This chain joins TRBV5-1 and TRBJ2-7, with D uncertain. Germline CDR1 reads SGHRS; CDR2 reads YFSETQ. The CDR3 is made up of 13 amino acids. The germline V and J ends were trimmed by 4 bases and 5 bases, with 13 bases remaining between them. The CDR3 region has the DNA TGCGCCAGCAGCCCCCCCACAGTGAACGAGCAGTACTTC. Its protein is CASSPPTVNEQYF.

On this clone itself: In the same sample, other DNA sequences code for this CDR3. This chain connects TRBV18 to TRBJ2-7; D gene unclear. The germline V gene encodes CDR1 KGHSH and CDR2 LQKENI. This CDR3 has 13 residues. Trimming removed 2 bases at V and 2 bases at J, with 7 bases between. The CDR3 DNA is TGTGCCAGCTCACCAGGCAGAGCCTACGAGCAGTACTTC. Amino acids: CASSPGRAYEQYF.

This clone was seen a few times. V is TRBV6-1 and J is TRBJ1-6, with D unclear. This CDR3 is built from 15 residues. Germline CDR1 and CDR2: MNHNS and SASEGT. V gave up 4 bases and J gave up 0 bases, with 7 bases separating them. The CDR3 DNA reads as TGTGCCAGCAGTGTGCGGGACTCCTATAATTCACCCCTCCACTTT. Its translation: CASSVRDSYNSPLHF.

The chain combines TRBV30 with TRBJ1-5; weak D call: TRBD1 (5 bases). Trimming shortened V by 1 base and J by 0 bases, and 7 bases separated the two germline ends. CDR3 length equals 14 residues. The V gene's germline CDR1 is GTSNPN and CDR2 SVGIG (reference sequence). The CDR3 coding sequence is TGTGCCTGGAGTGGGGACCTTAGCAATCAGCCCCAGCATTTT. Protein sequence: CAWSGDLSNQPQHF.

The V call is TRBV5-1, the J call TRBJ1-3; a possible D gene is TRBD1 (5 bases). The V and J ends lost 4 bases and 12 bases respectively, with 17 bases between them. There are 13 residues in the CDR3. The germline V gene has CDR1 SGHRS and CDR2 YFSETQ. CDR3 loop: CASSLKGTAGIYF. CDR3 sequence (DNA): TGCGCCAGCAGCCTCAAAGGGACGGCCGGCATATATTTT.

The chain uses TRBV28 and TRBJ1-5; D remains ambiguous. This CDR3 contains 15 residues. Germline values: CDR1 MDHEN, CDR2 SYDVKM. V was trimmed by 7 bases and J by 7 bases, leaving 20 bases between them. The CDR3 spells CASIGGGNSRQPQHF. Written as DNA, the CDR3 is TGTGCCAGCATAGGAGGTGGGAACTCGCGGCAGCCCCAGCATTTT.

This clone occurred a few times. V gene TRBV16 combines with J gene TRBJ2-7; D is perhaps TRBD1 (5 bases). The CDR3 covers 14 residues. Looked up from germline, CDR1 is KGHSY and CDR2 is FQNENV. V gave up 0 bases and J gave up 3 bases, with 9 bases separating them. Here the CDR3 DNA reads TGTGCCAGCAGCCAATCCTATCAGGGCTACGAGCAGTACTTC. Protein sequence: CASSQSYQGYEQYF.

With respect to this clone: A junction end diverges from the germline sequence, so it may reflect a read error. This chain uses TRBV5-3 with TRBJ1-1; D gene unclear. TRBV5-3 is filed as an ORF, its function uncertain. This CDR3 region has 15 residues. CDR3 region: CASSLGQFMNTEAFF. DNA of the CDR3: TGTGCCAGCAGCTTGGGTCAGTTCATGAACACTGAAGCTTTCTTT.

This clone came up once. This specimen includes other DNA sequences encoding the same CDR3. This chain uses TRBV7-2 with TRBJ2-1; 13 nucleotides align to TRBD2. CDR3 size: 14 residues. V gave up 5 bases and J gave up 8 bases; unmatched junction bases: 3. Germline V gives CDR1 SGHTA, CDR2 FQGNSA. In DNA form, the CDR3 reads TGTGCCAGCAGCCCCGGACTAGCGGGAGATGAGCAGTTCTTC. Protein: CASSPGLAGDEQFF.

This clone has more than one count but fewer than ten. This rearrangement joins TRBV25-1 to TRBJ1-1, with 8 bases matching TRBD1. In germline, CDR1 is MGHDK, CDR2 SYGVNS. The junction had 13 bases not matched to a gene; V was cut back by 9 bases and J by 4 bases. This CDR3 is built from 15 residues. The CDR3 region has the DNA TGTGCCAGTGTTAGGACAGGGCGGATGAGCACTGAAGCTTTCTTT. Amino acid sequence: CASVRTGRMSTEAFF.

For the CDR3, the DNA is TGTGCCTGGAGTTTGAGTGGTGCCGCCGAAAAACTGTTTTTT. This encodes CAWSLSGAAEKLFF. The chain recombines TRBV30 with TRBJ1-4; D gene ambiguous. V lost 2 bases and J 8 bases, leaving 15 bases between the germline ends. The germline V gene has CDR1 GTSNPN and CDR2 SVGIG (reference sequence). CDR3 length equals 14 residues.

This clone was found once. The chain recombines TRBV5-5 with TRBJ2-3, with D unclear. The germline CDR1 and CDR2 sequences are SGHKS and YYEKEE (reference sequence). Trimming cost V 0 bases and J 2 bases, with 13 bases left between them. This CDR3 is built from 16 residues. The CDR3 loop is CASSLGLDAFTDTQYF. The CDR3 DNA reads as TGTGCCAGCAGCTTGGGGCTCGACGCCTTCACAGATACGCAGTATTTT.

This chain uses TRBV14 with TRBJ1-1; 7 bases are shared with TRBD1. CDR1 is SGHDN, CDR2 FVKESK, per germline. The CDR3 consists of 13 residues. After removal of 6 bases from V and 2 bases from J, the junction contained 3 bases not matched to a gene. Here the CDR3 DNA reads TGTGCCAGCAGGGACAGGATCAACACTGAAGCTTTCTTT. Protein: CASRDRINTEAFF.

V is TRBV6-1 and J is TRBJ2-1; D remains unclear. Looked up from germline, CDR1 is MNHNS and CDR2 is SASEGT. The V gene lost 0 bases and the J gene lost 5 bases, with 5 bases spanning the gap. CDR3 size: 13 residues. DNA of the CDR3: TGTGCCAGCAGTGAAGCGCCTCACAATGAGCAGTTCTTC. Translated, it gives CASSEAPHNEQFF.

This clone showed up just once. The chain employs TRBV18 and TRBJ1-6; 7 bases are shared with TRBD1. Germline V lookup: CDR1 KGHSH, CDR2 LQKENI. With 3 bases clipped from V and 3 bases from J, the junction kept 5 bases outside the gene matches. CDR3 size: 16 residues. The CDR3 spells CASSPQGGLYNSPLHF. CDR3 nucleotide sequence: TGTGCCAGCTCACCCCAGGGGGGGCTCTATAATTCACCCCTCCACTTT.

This clone has a handful of counts. The CDR3 DNA is TGTGCCAGCAGCTGGCCGACAGGTTTTACAGATACGCAGTATTTT. Translating gives CASSWPTGFTDTQYF. This chain links TRBV7-6 with TRBJ2-3, with D perhaps matching TRBD1 (6 bases). Trimming shortened V by 4 bases and J by 3 bases, and 14 bases separated the two germline ends. The CDR3 consists of 15 residues. Germline CDR1 reads SGHVS; CDR2 reads FNYEAQ.

The chain has TRBV30 and TRBJ1-3; tentatively, D is TRBD1 (5 bases). Trimming pared 7 bases from V and 7 bases from J, leaving 20 bases between. The germline CDR1 and CDR2 sequences are GTSNPN and SVGIG (reference sequence). The CDR3 spans 14 residues. CDR3: CASGGTAPSNTIYF. CDR3 bases: TGTGCCTCGGGAGGGACCGCACCGTCCAACACCATATATTTT.